This T cell receptor beta chain comes out of a study of T-cell memory formation after mild COVID-19. Turning to the study itself: The TCR clusters were mostly specific to one donor. Regarding the study as a whole: Clones that contracted clustered mainly in CM and EM if CD4+ and in EMRA if CD8+. Memory cells collected pre-infection included some clones that later responded, suggesting cross-reactive memory joined.

Germline assignment: CDR1 MNHEY and CDR2 SVGAGI. J gave up 6 bases and V 0 bases, and 7 bases lay outside the gene matches. The CDR3 is made up of 16 amino acids. Researchers used 5'RACE with constant-segment primers to make TCR alpha and TCR beta cDNA libraries that carry sample barcodes and UMIs. From the 5' RACE reads, TCRdb called clonotypes with MiXCR, one entry per CDR3 protein. The profile shows some 210,000 distinct CDR3 sequences, approximately 16% of them singletons. Points on this clonotype: Its target is not known.

Source material: PBMCs or a T cell subset sorted from them (not recorded which). V gene TRBV6-5 combines with J gene TRBJ2-3; 9 bases map to TRBD1. The origin of this receptor is an adult woman who had mild COVID-19 (a few samples of this study predate the infection). Cell type and time point are not known. CDR3 sequence: CASSYSTGGYWDTQYF. The CDR3 region has the DNA TGTGCCAGCAGTTACTCTACAGGGGGCTATTGGGATACGCAGTATTTT.